One and the same sample provided the 18 T cell receptor beta chains below, sequenced in a study of blood T cell repertoires in COVID-19. The table came from immunoSEQ multiplex PCR; TCRdb's copy has only in-frame clones and leaves some out. The sample holds 250,000 to 350,000 clones; more than 85% are singletons and the top ten take roughly 0.8%. Specimen: peripheral blood. The receptors derive from a man younger than 45 with acute or convalescent COVID-19.

The chain carries TRBV28 and TRBJ1-2, with 8 bases aligning to TRBD1. The length of the CDR3 is 13 residues. J was trimmed by 5 bases and V by 6 bases; bases with no gene match: 5. CDR1 and CDR2 from the germline V gene are MDHEN and SYDVKM. In DNA, the CDR3 is TGTGCCAGCAGGAGAGGACAGGGATATGGCTACACCTTC. Translation: CASRRGQGYGYTF.

The V and J genes are TRBV10-3 and TRBJ1-2, with a possible D match to TRBD1 (6 bases). Trimming took off 6 bases at V and 10 bases at J, with 15 bases between the two ends. CDR3 length: 12 residues. CDR1 is ENHRY, CDR2 SYGVKD, per germline. The CDR3, as DNA: TGTGCCATCAGCGAAACAGGGAGCACCTACACCTTC. Amino acid sequence: CAISETGSTYTF.

The V gene is TRBV28, the J gene TRBJ2-3, with a weak D call TRBD2 (6 bases). The CDR3 totals 16 residues. V shed 7 bases and J shed 3 bases, with 20 bases lying between them. Germline V lookup: CDR1 MDHEN, CDR2 SYDVKM. Written as DNA, the CDR3 is TGTGCCAGCACAGTTGAGCCGGCGGGATCAACAGATACGCAGTATTTT. This codes for CASTVEPAGSTDTQYF.

This rearrangement joins TRBV5-1 to TRBJ2-7; TRBD1 matches at 8 bases. The CDR3 length is 15 residues. V gave up 2 bases and J gave up 5 bases; unmatched junction bases: 9. CDR1 and CDR2 (germline): SGHRS, YFSETQ. CDR3 amino acids: CASSLNQGAIDEQYF. The CDR3 DNA is TGCGCCAGCAGCTTAAACCAGGGGGCGATTGACGAGCAGTACTTC.

In its sample, this clone was seen once. The chain couples TRBV9 to TRBJ1-1; the match to TRBD1 covers 7 bases. The trim removed 4 bases at V and 8 bases at J, leaving 11 bases unmatched. CDR1 is SGDLS and CDR2 is YYNGEE in the germline V gene. The length of the CDR3 is 14 residues. The CDR3 is CASSTGQVLKEAFF. The CDR3 coding sequence is TGTGCCAGCAGCACCGGACAGGTCCTCAAGGAAGCTTTCTTT.

CDR3 in amino acids: CASSLDYDYQETQYF. The CDR3 DNA follows: TGCGCCAGCAGCTTGGATTACGACTACCAAGAGACCCAGTACTTC. The chain joins TRBV5-1 to TRBJ2-5; D call uncertain. Trimming cost V 0 bases and J 0 bases, with 9 bases left between them. CDR1 is SGHRS, CDR2 YFSETQ, per germline. The CDR3 contains 15 residues.

Remarks on this clone: Other DNA sequences within the sample encode an identical CDR3. The CDR3 DNA is TGTGCCAGCAGCTTAAGCAGGGGCCAAGAGACCCAGTACTTC. Translating gives CASSLSRGQETQYF. J is TRBJ2-5 and V is TRBV7-2; possibly TRBD1 for D (6 bases). CDR1 is SGHTA, CDR2 FQGNSA, per germline. The V end was cut by 2 bases, the J end by 1 base, with 8 bases between. The CDR3 consists of 14 residues.

V and J are TRBV28 and TRBJ1-1; 8 bases agree with TRBD1. CDR3 length: 15 residues. V lost 6 bases to trimming and J lost 6 bases; unmatched junction nucleotides: 12. CDR1 and CDR2 from the germline V gene are MDHEN and SYDVKM. In DNA, the CDR3 is TGTGCCAGCAGACACTCGGACAGGGCTAGACCTGAAGCTTTCTTT. Its translation is CASRHSDRARPEAFF.

The chain uses TRBV3-1 (or the pseudogene TRBV3-2) and TRBJ1-2; possibly TRBD1 for D (6 bases). This CDR3 has 15 amino acids. V lost 0 bases and J lost 6, with 14 bases in between. The germline CDR1 and CDR2 sequences are LGHDT and YNNKEL (reference sequence). CDR3 DNA sequence: TGTGCCAGCAGCCAAGATTGGTACAGGGCTGATGGCTACACCTTC. It specifies CASSQDWYRADGYTF.

V is TRBV19 and J is TRBJ2-1, with TRBD2 matching 12 bases. Germline trimming cut 5 bases from V and 8 bases from J; bases unmatched to any gene: 7. Looked up from germline, CDR1 is LNHDA and CDR2 is SQIVND (reference sequence). The CDR3 contains 15 residues. DNA for the CDR3: TGTGCCAGTAGTGCCAGGACTAGCGGGGAGGATGAGCAGTTCTTC. Translated: CASSARTSGEDEQFF.

The rearrangement joins TRBV18 to TRBJ2-3, with 8 bases lining up with TRBD1. The CDR3 loop spans 15 amino acids. CDR1 KGHSH and CDR2 LQKENI come from the germline V gene. The ends lost 4 bases at V and 2 bases at J; junction bases unmatched: 5. This chain's CDR3 is CASSRRTGNTDTQYF. The DNA of the CDR3 is TGTGCCAGCTCACGGAGGACAGGGAACACAGATACGCAGTATTTT. Complete variable domain (other parts from reference TRBV18 and TRBJ2-3): NAGVMQNPRHLVRRRGQEARLRCSPMKGHSHVYWYRQLPEEGLKFMVYLQKENIIDESGMPKERFSAEFPKEGPSILRIQQVVRGDSAAYFCASSRRTGNTDTQYFGPGTRLTVL.

This clone has a handful of counts. V is TRBV6-5 and J is TRBJ2-3, with 10 bases lining up with TRBD2. The CDR3 contains 14 residues. Trimming removed 7 bases from V and 4 bases from J; junction bases left unmatched: 5. From germline, CDR1 is MNHEY and CDR2 SVGAGI. The CDR3 is CASMPAGGSDTQYF. In nucleotides, the CDR3 is TGTGCCAGCATGCCAGCGGGGGGGTCAGATACGCAGTATTTT.

This clone has only one observation. The gene calls are TRBV5-1 and TRBJ2-1, with 11 bases lining up with TRBD2. In germline, CDR1 is SGHRS, CDR2 YFSETQ. The CDR3 sequence is 15 residues long. V lost 5 bases to trimming and J lost 7 bases; unmatched junction nucleotides: 8. The CDR3 sequence is CASRTGTSGTNEQFF. The CDR3 DNA reads as TGCGCCAGCAGAACCGGGACTAGCGGTACGAATGAGCAGTTCTTC.

V gene TRBV9 combines with J gene TRBJ2-2, with a weak D call TRBD1 (6 bases). The germline CDR1 and CDR2 sequences are SGDLS and YYNGEE. This CDR3 region has 13 residues. The V end lost 0 bases, the J end lost 6 bases, and 6 bases lay between the germline ends. CDR3 DNA sequence: TGTGCCAGCAGCGTAGAGGGGGCCGGGGAGCTGTTTTTT. It translates to CASSVEGAGELFF.

J is TRBJ1-4 and V is TRBV7-9, with 7 bases aligning to TRBD1. In germline, CDR1 is SEHNR, CDR2 FQNEAQ (reference sequence). The CDR3 sequence is 15 residues long. The V segment lost 2 bases and the J segment 6 bases; nucleotides outside the gene matches: 6. The CDR3 here is CASSLRQGLDEKLFF. CDR3 bases: TGTGCCAGCAGCTTACGACAGGGATTGGATGAAAAACTGTTTTTT.

The chain couples TRBV2 to TRBJ1-4; D remains ambiguous. Germline V gene sequence: CDR1 SNHLY, CDR2 FYNNEI. Between the trimmed V and J ends, which lost 3 bases and 5 bases, there was a span of 7 bases. The length of the CDR3 is 13 residues. The CDR3 DNA sequence: TGTGCCAGCAGTGACAGGAAGAATGAAAAACTGTTTTTT. Encoded protein: CASSDRKNEKLFF.

This chain links TRBV9 with TRBJ1-2; no definite D call. V was cut by 0 bases and J by 3 bases, with 6 bases left in between. CDR1 is SGDLS, CDR2 YYNGEE, per germline. This CDR3 has 13 residues. The CDR3 sequence is CASSVAPDYGYTF. The CDR3 DNA reads TGTGCCAGCAGCGTAGCTCCGGACTATGGCTACACCTTC. Complete variable domain (other parts from reference TRBV9 and TRBJ1-2): DSGVTQTPKHLITATGQRVTLRCSPRSGDLSVYWYQQSLDQGLQFLIQYYNGEERAKGNILERFSAQQFPDLHSELNLSSLELGDSALYFCASSVAPDYGYTFGSGTRLTVV.

The CDR3 sequence is CASSLQGAQTQAFF. In nucleotides, the CDR3 is TGCGCCAGCAGTTTACAGGGGGCGCAGACCCAAGCTTTCTTT. The chain has TRBV5-1 and TRBJ1-1; 9 bases map to TRBD1. The junction had 11 bases not matched to a gene; V was cut back by 5 bases and J by 9 bases. The CDR3 consists of 14 residues. The germline CDR1 and CDR2 sequences are SGHRS and YFSETQ.